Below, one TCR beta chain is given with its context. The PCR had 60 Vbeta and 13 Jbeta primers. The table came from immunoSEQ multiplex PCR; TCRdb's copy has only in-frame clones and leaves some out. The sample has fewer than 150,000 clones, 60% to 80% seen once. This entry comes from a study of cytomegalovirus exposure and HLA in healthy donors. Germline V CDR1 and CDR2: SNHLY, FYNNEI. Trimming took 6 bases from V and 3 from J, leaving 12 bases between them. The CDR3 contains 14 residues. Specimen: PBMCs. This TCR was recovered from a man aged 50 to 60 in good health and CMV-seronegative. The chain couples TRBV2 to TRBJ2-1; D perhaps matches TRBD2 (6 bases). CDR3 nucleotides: TGTGCCAGCAGGGGGGACTTGGACTACAATGAGCAGTTCTTC. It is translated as CASRGDLDYNEQFF.